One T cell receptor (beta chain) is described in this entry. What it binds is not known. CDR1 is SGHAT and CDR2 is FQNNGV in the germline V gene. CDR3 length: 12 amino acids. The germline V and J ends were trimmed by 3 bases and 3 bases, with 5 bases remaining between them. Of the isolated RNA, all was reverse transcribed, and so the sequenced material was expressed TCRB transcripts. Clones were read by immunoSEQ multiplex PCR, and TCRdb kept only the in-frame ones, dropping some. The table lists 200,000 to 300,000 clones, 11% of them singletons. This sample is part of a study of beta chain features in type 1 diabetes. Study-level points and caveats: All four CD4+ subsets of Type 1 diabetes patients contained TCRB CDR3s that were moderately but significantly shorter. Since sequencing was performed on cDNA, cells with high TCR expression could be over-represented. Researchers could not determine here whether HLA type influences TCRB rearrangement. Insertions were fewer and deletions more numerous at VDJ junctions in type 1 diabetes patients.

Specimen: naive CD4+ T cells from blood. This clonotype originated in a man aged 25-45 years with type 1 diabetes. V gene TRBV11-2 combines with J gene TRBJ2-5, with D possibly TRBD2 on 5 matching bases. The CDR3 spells CASSLREETQYF. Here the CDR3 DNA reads TGTGCCAGCAGCTTGAGGGAAGAGACCCAGTACTTC.